This T cell receptor (beta chain) comes out of a study of blood T cell repertoires in COVID-19. Study background: In each case, the material was cDNA or gDNA derived from T cells, B-cell-depleted T cells, or PBMCs.

Germline loops: CDR1 SEHNR, CDR2 FQNEAQ (reference sequence). The V end lost 5 bases, the J end lost 12 bases, and 10 bases lay between the germline ends. The CDR3 has 11 amino acids. Sequencing was performed with immunoSEQ multiplex PCR; in TCRdb, only in-frame clones are kept and a portion is missing. Of about 320,000 clones in the sample, roughly 90% were seen once. Enrollees, roughly 18 to 90 years old, lived in around 23 US areas. Donors in Cohort 3 counted as recovered after two negative PCRs, clearance, or symptom resolution. The receptor comes from a man in his 60s who had recovered from COVID-19. The chain uses TRBV7-9 and TRBJ2-2, with D possibly matching TRBD2 (6 bases). The sequenced sample consisted of PBMCs or T cells enriched from blood (not recorded which). The chain's CDR3 is CASSGGVKLFF. The CDR3 coding sequence is TGTGCCAGCAGCGGCGGGGTTAAGCTGTTTTTT. Combining the CDR3 with reference TRBV7-9 and TRBJ2-2 gives the whole variable domain DTGVSQNPRHKITKRGQNVTFRCDPISEHNRLYWYRQTLGQGPEFLTYFQNEAQLEKSRLLSDRFSAERPKGSFSTLEIQRTEQGDSAMYLCASSGGVKLFFGEGSRLTVL.